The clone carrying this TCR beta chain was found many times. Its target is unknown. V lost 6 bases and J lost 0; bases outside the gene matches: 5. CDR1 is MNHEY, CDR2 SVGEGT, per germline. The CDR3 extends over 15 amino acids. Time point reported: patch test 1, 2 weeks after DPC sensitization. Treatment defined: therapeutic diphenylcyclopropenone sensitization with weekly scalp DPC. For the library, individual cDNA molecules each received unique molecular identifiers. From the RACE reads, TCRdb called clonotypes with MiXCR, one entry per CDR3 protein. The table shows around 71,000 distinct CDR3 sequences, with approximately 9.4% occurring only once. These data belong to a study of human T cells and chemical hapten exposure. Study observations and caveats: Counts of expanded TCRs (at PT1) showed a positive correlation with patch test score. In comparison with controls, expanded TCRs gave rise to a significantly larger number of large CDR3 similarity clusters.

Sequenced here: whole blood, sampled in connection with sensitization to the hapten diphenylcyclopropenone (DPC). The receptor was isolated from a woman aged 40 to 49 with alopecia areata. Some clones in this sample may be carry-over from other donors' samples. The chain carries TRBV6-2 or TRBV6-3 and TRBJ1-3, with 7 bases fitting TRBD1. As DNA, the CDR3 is TGTGCCAGCAGCCGCGGGACAGACTCTGGAAACACCATATATTTT. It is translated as CASSRGTDSGNTIYF.